This entry is about one TCR beta chain. Original methodology: How many nucleated cells were present was estimated from reference gene primer amplification. Libraries were prepared by immunoSEQ multiplex PCR; TCRdb keeps only in-frame clonotypes and omits some of them. Clonal size and the V and J genes are those of that table, whereas D and trimming came from the DNA. Here the sample spans under 300,000 clones, roughly 88% being singletons. This record belongs to a study of blood T cell repertoires in COVID-19. CDR1 is WNHNN, CDR2 SYGVQD, per germline (reference sequence). The V end was cut by 0 bases, the J end by 9 bases, with 9 bases between. The CDR3 runs 13 residues. Recruits, aged roughly 18 to 95 years, lived in under 25 US areas. Participant reports of clinical history set cohort assignment.

The specimen sequenced was PBMCs or T cells enriched from blood (not recorded which). The chain recombines TRBV10-1 with TRBJ2-1, with a possible D match to TRBD1 (6 bases). This receptor was identified in a woman in her 40s with acute COVID-19. CDR3 protein: CASSESGQLEQFF. CDR3 nucleotide sequence: TGCGCCAGCAGTGAGTCTGGACAGCTTGAGCAGTTCTTC.